A selection of T cell receptor beta chains follows, all from one sample in a study of beta chain features in type 1 diabetes. Repertoires were generated with immunoSEQ multiplex PCR, while TCRdb's copy carries only in-frame clones and drops some. Counted here are 350,000 or so clones, around 19% occurring once; the ten biggest clones make up around 0.04%. The sequenced sample consisted of naive CD4+ T cells from blood. The source is a woman aged 18 to 35 in good health. Both conserved end residues are part of each CDR3. Each record gives: V gene, CDR3 protein.

TRBV7-9 CASSRLVTSYLNTGELFF
TRBV2 CASSDIMGAEAFF
TRBV5-4 CASSLATGNYGYTF
TRBV7-3 CASSLRGGRARNEQFF
TRBV4-2 CASSGETQYF
TRBV5-4 CASSAGLAGAQETQYF
TRBV5-1 CASSYNRGPYEQYF
TRBV11-2 CASSENRGQNYGYTF
TRBV5-1 CASSSSGGQETQYF
TRBV5-1 CASSLGITGGPTYEQYF
TRBV2 CASSESGVGENEQFF
TRBV18 CASSPGGKGGAFF
TRBV28 CASTREGPYEQYF
TRBV5-6 CASHRGGHEQFF
TRBV29-1 CSVSGLAGAKVTQYF
TRBV29-1 CSVGTSPRGELFF
TRBV4-2 CASSHTISPSGRSSYNEQFF
TRBV29-1 CSVGILEGTEAFF
TRBV20-1 CSASTASWRFF
TRBV30 CAWSQWGGAETQYF
TRBV7-9 CASSLAGEQYF
TRBV9 CASSVAGISNEQFF
TRBV2 CASRYRVDNEQFF
TRBV4-1 CASSHYDKMDEQFF
TRBV13 CASSLRAVLEGVQETQYF
TRBV5-4 CASSLGRDEQYF
TRBV18 CASSSGPTTGYEQYF
TRBV2 CASRVARTGKSPLHF
TRBV30 CAWKAGSAGQGTQYF
TRBV5-1 CASSLAPGGDNEQFF
TRBV29-1 CSVRTSAHEQFF
TRBV29-1 CSVGTGAQPQHF
TRBV2 CASSVDAGGTDTQYF
TRBV9 CASSTTRNTGELFF
TRBV7-9 CASSPGQPREKLFF
TRBV7-2 CASSLGGSTGELFF
TRBV18 CASSPRVGQGGGYTF
TRBV7-9 CASSFGQALYGYTF
TRBV5-1 CASRAGQGASNEQFF
TRBV7-9 CASSLDRGTDTQYF
TRBV4-1 CASSQSFGEQAKNIQYF
TRBV9 CASSVGAPLFYEQYF